This TCR beta chain derives from a study of monozygotic twins with cystic fibrosis. Study-wide background: Libraries were built from three micrograms of fragmented DNA using roughly 15 PCR cycles.

Clones were read by immunoSEQ multiplex PCR, and TCRdb kept only the in-frame ones, dropping some. The repertoire holds 9,000 or so clones, with over 98% as singletons. The CDR3 is 15 amino acids. The germline CDR1 and CDR2 sequences are SGHNT and YYREEE (reference sequence). V was trimmed by 4 bases and J by 0 bases, leaving 13 bases between them. This clone was seen only once. Sequencing was done on a sample of blood. V is TRBV5-4 and J is TRBJ1-1; D call uncertain. The sequence was collected from a girl aged 2 to 10 with cystic fibrosis. CDR3 in amino acids: CASSPGRVVNTEAFF. CDR3 nucleotides: TGTGCCAGCAGCCCCGGGAGGGTGGTGAACACTGAAGCTTTCTTT.